Sequencing of this T cell receptor (beta chain) was carried out in a study of blood T cells in healthy people across ages. Study findings and constraints: Getting older went along with TCR beta diversity per million T cells dropping roughly linearly.

Turning to this clonotype: Its antigen is as yet unknown.

Combining a sample-barcoded 5' primer with a J-beta primer mix, a second PCR ran for about 6 to 12 cycles. Each cDNA molecule was tagged by a template-switch adaptor that had 12 random nucleotides. TCRdb redid the calling of the 5' RACE reads with MiXCR, one entry per CDR3 protein. Found here are 1,100,000 or so distinct CDR3 sequences, 35% to 55% of them singletons; the top ten hold under 20%. The V segment lost 3 bases and the J segment 1 base; nucleotides outside the gene matches: 8. CDR3 size: 16 residues. CDR1 is SGHRS and CDR2 is YFSETQ in the germline V gene. For every donor, a draw yielded 9.5 to 10 milliliters of peripheral blood.

The TCR sequence derives from a woman aged 55 to 70 in good health. The chain uses TRBV5-1 and TRBJ2-5; 8 bases line up with TRBD2. The sample consisted of blood. CDR3 nucleotides: TGCGCCAGCAGCTGGGATATTAGCGGGATCCAAGAGACCCAGTACTTC. Protein sequence: CASSWDISGIQETQYF.